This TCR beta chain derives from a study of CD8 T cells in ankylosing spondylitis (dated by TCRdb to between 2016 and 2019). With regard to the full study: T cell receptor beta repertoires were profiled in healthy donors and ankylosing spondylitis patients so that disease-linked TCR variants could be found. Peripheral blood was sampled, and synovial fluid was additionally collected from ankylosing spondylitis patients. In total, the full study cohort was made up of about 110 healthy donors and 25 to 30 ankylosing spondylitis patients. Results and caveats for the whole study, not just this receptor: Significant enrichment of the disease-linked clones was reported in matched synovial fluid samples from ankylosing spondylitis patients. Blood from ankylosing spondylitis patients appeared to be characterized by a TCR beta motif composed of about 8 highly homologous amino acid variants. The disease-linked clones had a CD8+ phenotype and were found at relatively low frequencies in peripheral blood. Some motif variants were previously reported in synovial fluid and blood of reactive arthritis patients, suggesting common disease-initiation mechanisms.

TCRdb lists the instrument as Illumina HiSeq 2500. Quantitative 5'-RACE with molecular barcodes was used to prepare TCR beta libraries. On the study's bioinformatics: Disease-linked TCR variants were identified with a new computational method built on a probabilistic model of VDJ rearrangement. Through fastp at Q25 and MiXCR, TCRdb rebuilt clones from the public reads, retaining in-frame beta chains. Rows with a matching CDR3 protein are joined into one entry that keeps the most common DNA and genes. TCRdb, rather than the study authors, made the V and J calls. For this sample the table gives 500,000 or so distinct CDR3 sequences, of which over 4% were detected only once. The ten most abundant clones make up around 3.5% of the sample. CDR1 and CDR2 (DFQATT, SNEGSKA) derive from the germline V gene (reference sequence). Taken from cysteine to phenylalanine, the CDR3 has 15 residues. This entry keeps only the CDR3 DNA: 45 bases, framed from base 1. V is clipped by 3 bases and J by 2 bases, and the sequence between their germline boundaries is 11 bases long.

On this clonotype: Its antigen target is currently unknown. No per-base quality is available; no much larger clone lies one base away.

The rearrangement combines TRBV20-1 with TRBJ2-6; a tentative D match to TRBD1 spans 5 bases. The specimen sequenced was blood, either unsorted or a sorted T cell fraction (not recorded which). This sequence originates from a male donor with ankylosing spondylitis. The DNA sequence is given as TGCAGTGCTAGGGATTGGGGCCCTGGGGCCAACGTCCTGACTTTC. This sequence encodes CSARDWGPGANVLTF.